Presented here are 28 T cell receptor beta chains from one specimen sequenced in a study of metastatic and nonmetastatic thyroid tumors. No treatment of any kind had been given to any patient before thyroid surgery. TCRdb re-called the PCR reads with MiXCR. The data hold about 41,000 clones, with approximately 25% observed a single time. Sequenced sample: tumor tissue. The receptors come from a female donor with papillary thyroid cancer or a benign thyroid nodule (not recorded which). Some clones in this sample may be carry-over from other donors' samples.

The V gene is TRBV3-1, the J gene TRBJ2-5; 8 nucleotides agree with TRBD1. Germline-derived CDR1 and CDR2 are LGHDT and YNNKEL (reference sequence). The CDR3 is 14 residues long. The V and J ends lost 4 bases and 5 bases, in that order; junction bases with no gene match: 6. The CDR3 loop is CASSRGQGTETQYF. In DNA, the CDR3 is TGTGCCAGCAGCCGTGGACAGGGAACCGAGACCCAGTACTTC.

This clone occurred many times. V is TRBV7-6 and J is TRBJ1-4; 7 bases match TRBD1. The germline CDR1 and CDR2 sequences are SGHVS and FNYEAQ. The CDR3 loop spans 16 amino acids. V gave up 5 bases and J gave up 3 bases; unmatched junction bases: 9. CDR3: CASSPTGGQSNEKLFF. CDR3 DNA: TGTGCCAGCAGCCCCACGGGGGGACAGTCTAATGAAAAACTGTTTTTT.

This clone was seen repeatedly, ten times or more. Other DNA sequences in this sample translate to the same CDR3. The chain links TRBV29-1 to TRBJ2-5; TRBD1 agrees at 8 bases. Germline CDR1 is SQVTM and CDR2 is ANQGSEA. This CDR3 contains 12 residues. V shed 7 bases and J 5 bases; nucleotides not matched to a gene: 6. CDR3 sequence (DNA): TGCAGCGCCGGGACAGGTTCGGAGACCCAGTACTTC. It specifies CSAGTGSETQYF.

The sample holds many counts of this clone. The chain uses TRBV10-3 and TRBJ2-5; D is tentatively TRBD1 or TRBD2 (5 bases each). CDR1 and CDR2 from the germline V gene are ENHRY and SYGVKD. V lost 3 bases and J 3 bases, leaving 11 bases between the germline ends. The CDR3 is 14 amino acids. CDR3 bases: TGTGCCATCAGTGAAAGGGACGGAGAAGAGACCCAGTACTTC. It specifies CAISERDGEETQYF.

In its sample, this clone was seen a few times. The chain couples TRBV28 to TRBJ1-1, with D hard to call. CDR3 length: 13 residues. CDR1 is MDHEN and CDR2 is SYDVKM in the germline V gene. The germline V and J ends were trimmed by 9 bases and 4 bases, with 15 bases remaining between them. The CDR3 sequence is CASSRRVRTEAFF. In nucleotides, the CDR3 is TGTGCCAGTTCGAGAAGGGTTCGCACTGAAGCTTTCTTT. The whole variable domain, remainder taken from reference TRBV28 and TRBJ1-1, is DVKVTQSSRYLVKRTGEKVFLECVQDMDHENMFWYRQDPGLGLRLIYFSYDVKMKEKGDIPEGYSVSREKKERFSLILESASTNQTSMYLCASSRRVRTEAFFGQGTRLTVV.

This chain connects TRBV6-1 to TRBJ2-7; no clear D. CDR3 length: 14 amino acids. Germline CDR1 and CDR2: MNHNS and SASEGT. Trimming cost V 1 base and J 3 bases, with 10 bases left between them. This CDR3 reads CASSEGGYLYEQYF. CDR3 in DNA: TGTGCCAGCAGTGAAGGTGGCTATCTCTACGAGCAGTACTTC.

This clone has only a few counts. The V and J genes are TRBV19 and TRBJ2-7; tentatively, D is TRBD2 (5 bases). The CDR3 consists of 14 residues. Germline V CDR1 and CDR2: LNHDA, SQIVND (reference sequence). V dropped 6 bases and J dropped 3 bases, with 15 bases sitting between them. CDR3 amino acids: CASSQPNRDYEQYF. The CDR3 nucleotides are TGTGCCAGTAGCCAGCCCAACCGGGACTACGAGCAGTACTTC.

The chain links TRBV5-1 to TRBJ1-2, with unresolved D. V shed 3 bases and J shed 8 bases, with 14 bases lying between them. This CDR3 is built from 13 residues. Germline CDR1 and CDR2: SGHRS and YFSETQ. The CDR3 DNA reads TGCGCCAGCAGCTCAGCCGCAGGAGGAGGCTACACCTTC. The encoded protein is CASSSAAGGGYTF. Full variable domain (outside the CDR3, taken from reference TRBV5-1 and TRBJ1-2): KAGVTQTPRYLIKTRGQQVTLSCSPISGHRSVSWYQQTPGQGLQFLFEYFSETQRNKGNFPGRFSGRQFSNSRSEMNVSTLELGDSALYLCASSSAAGGGYTFGSGTRLTVV.

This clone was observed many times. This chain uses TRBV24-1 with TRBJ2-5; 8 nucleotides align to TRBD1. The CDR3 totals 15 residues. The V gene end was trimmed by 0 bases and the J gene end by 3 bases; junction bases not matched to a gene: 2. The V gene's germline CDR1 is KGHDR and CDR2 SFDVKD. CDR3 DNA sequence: TGTGCCACCAGTGATTTGGGACAGGGAAAAGAGACCCAGTACTTC. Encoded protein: CATSDLGQGKETQYF.

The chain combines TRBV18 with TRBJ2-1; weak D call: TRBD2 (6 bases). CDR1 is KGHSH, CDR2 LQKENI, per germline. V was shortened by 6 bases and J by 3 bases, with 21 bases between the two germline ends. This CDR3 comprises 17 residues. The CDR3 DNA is TGTGCCAGCTCCCAAGATTTCGGGGACTTGTACTACAATGAGCAGTTCTTC. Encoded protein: CASSQDFGDLYYNEQFF. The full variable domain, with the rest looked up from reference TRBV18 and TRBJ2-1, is NAGVMQNPRHLVRRRGQEARLRCSPMKGHSHVYWYRQLPEEGLKFMVYLQKENIIDESGMPKERFSAEFPKEGPSILRIQQVVRGDSAAYFCASSQDFGDLYYNEQFFGPGTRLTVL.

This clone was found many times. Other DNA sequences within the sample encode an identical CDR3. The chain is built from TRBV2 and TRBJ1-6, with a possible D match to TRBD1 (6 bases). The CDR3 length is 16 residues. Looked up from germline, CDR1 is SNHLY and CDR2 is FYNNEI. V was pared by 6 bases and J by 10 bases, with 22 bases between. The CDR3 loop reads CASSDSSAGANSPLHF. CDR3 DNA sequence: TGTGCCAGCAGCGATTCCTCGGCGGGGGCCAACTCACCCCTCCACTTT.

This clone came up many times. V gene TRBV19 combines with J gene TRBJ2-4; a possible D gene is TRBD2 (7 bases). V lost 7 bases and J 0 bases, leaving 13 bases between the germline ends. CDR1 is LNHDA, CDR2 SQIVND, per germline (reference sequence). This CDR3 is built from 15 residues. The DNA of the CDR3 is TGTGCCAGTAAGGGGGGGGGCCTAGCCAAAAACATTCAGTACTTC. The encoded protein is CASKGGGLAKNIQYF.

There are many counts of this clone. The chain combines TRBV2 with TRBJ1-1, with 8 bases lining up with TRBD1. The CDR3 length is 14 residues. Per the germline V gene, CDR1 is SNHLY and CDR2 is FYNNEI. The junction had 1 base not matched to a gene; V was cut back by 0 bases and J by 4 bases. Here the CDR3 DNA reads TGTGCCAGCAGTGAAGCCGACAGGGGCACTGAAGCTTTCTTT. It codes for CASSEADRGTEAFF.

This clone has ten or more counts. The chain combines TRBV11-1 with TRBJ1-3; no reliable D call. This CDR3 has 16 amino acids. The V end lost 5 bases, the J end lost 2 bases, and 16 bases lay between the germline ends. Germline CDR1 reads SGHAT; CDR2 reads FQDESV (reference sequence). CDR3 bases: TGTGCCAGCAGCGGCCTTATGGTGGTCGCTGGAAACACCATATATTTT. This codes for CASSGLMVVAGNTIYF.

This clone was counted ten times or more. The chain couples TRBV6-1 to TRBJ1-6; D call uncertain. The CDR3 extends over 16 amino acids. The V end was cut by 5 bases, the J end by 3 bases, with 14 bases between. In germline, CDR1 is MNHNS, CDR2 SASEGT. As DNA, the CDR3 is TGTGCCAGCAGTCCCGGGTACGAGTACTATAATTCACCCCTCCACTTT. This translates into CASSPGYEYYNSPLHF.

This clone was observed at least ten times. CDR3 residues: CSARSEVLGYGYTF. CDR3 DNA: TGCAGTGCTAGGTCTGAGGTTTTGGGGTATGGCTACACCTTC. The chain has TRBV20-1 and TRBJ1-2; unclear D gene. This CDR3 has 14 residues. Looked up from germline, CDR1 is DFQATT and CDR2 is SNEGSKA (reference sequence). V gave up 3 bases and J gave up 5 bases, with 16 bases separating them.

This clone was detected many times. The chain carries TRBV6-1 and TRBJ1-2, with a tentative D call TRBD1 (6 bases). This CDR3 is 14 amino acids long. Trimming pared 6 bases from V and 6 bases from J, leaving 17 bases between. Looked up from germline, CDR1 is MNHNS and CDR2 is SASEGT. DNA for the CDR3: TGTGCCAGCAGATCCCAGGGACACGTCCATGGCTACACCTTC. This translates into CASRSQGHVHGYTF.

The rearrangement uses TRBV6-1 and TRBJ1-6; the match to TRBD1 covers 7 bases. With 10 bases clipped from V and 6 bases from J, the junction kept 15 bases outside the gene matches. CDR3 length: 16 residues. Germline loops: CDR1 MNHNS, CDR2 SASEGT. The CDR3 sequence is CATLGRQGGLNSPLHF. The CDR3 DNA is TGTGCCACCTTGGGAAGACAGGGTGGTCTTAATTCACCCCTCCACTTT.

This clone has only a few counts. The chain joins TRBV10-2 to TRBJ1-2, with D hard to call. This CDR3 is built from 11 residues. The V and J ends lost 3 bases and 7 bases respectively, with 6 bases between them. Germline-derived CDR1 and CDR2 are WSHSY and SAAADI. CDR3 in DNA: TGCGCCAGCAGTGATGCTGGTGGCTACACCTTC. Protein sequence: CASSDAGGYTF.

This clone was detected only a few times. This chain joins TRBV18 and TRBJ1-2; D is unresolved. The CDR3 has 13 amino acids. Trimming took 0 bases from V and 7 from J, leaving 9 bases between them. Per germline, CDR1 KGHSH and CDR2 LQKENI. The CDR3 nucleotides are TGTGCCAGCTCACCACCCAGCGGGGTTGGCTACACCTTC. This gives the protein CASSPPSGVGYTF.

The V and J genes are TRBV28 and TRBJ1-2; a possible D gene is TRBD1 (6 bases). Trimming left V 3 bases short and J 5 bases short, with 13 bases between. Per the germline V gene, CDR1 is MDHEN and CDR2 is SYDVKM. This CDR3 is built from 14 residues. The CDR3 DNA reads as TGTGCCAGCAGTTTGCCCAAGGGGGGTTATGGCTACACCTTC. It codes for CASSLPKGGYGYTF.

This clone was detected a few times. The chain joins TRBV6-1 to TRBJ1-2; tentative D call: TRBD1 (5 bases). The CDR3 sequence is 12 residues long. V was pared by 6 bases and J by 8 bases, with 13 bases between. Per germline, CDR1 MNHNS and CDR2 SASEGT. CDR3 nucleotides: TGTGCCAGCAGCGCGACGGACAAAGGCTACACCTTC. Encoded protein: CASSATDKGYTF.

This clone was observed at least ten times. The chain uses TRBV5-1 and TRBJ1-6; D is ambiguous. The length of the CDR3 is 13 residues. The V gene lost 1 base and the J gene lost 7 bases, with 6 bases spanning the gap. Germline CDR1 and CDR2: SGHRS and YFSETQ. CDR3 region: CASSLFPNSPLHF. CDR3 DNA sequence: TGCGCCAGCAGCTTGTTTCCGAATTCACCCCTCCACTTT. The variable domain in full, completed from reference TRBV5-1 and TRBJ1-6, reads KAGVTQTPRYLIKTRGQQVTLSCSPISGHRSVSWYQQTPGQGLQFLFEYFSETQRNKGNFPGRFSGRQFSNSRSEMNVSTLELGDSALYLCASSLFPNSPLHFGNGTRLTVT.

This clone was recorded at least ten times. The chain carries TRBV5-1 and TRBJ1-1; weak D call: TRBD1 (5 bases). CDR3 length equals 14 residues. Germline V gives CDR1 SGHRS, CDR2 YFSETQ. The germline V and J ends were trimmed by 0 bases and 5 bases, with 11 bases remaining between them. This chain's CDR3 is CASSLDSGVTEAFF. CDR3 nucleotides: TGCGCCAGCAGCTTGGATTCGGGGGTAACTGAAGCTTTCTTT.

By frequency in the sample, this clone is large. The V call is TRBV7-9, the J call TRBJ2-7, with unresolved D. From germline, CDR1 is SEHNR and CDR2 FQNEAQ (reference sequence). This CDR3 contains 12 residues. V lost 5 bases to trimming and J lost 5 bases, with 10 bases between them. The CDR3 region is CASSLSPHEQYF. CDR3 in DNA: TGTGCCAGCAGCCTTAGTCCCCACGAGCAGTACTTC. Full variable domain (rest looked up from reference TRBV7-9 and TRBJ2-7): DTGVSQNPRHKITKRGQNVTFRCDPISEHNRLYWYRQTLGQGPEFLTYFQNEAQLEKSRLLSDRFSAERPKGSFSTLEIQRTEQGDSAMYLCASSLSPHEQYFGPGTRLTVT.

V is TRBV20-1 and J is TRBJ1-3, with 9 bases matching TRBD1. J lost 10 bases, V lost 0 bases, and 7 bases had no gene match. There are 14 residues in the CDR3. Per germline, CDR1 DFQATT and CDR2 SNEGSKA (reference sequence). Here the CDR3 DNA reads TGCAGTGCTAGAGAAGGACAGGGGCTCGGAACCATATATTTT. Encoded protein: CSAREGQGLGTIYF.

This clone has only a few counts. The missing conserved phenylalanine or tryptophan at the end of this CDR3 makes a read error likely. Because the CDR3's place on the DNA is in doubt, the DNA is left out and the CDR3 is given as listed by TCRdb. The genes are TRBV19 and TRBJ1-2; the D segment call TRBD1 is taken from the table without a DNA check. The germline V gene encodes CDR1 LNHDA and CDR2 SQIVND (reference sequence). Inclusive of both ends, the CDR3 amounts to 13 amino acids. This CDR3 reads CASAPTGTYGYTI.

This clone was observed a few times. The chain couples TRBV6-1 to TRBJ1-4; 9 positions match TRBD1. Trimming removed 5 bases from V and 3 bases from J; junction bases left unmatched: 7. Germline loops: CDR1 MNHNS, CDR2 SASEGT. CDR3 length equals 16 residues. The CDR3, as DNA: TGTGCCAGCAGTCCAGACAGGGGGGTGGCTAATGAAAAACTGTTTTTT. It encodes CASSPDRGVANEKLFF.